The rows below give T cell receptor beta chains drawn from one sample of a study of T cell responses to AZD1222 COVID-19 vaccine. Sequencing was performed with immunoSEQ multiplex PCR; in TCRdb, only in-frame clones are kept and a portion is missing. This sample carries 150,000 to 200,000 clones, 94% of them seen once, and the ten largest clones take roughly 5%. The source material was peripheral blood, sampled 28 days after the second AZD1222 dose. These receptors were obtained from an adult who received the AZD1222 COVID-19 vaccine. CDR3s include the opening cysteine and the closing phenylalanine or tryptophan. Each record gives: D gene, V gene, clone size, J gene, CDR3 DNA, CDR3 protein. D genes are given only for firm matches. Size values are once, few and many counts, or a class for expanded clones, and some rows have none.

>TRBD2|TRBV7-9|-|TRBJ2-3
TGTGCCAGCAGCTGGGGACTAGCGGGCGGAGATACGCAGTATTTT
CASSWGLAGGDTQYF
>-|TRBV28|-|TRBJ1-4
TGTGCCAGCACCGCGGGTTGGTGGAGGCAGGAAAAACTGTTTTTT
CASTAGWWRQEKLFF
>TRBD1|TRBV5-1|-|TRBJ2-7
TGCGCCAGCAGCCTCCGGGACAGGGGCTACGAGCAGTACTTC
CASSLRDRGYEQYF
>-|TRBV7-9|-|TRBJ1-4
TGTGCCAGCAGCCACTACAGGGAGCTTAATGAAAAACTGTTTTTT
CASSHYRELNEKLFF
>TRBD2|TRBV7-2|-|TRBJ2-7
TGTGCCAGCAGTTCTCGATTAGCGGGAGCTGGTGAGCAGTACTTC
CASSSRLAGAGEQYF
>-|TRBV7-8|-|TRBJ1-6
TGTGCCAGCTGGAGCGCAAAGGACTCCTATAATTCACCCCTCCACTTT
CASWSAKDSYNSPLHF
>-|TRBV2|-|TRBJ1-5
TGTGCCAGCAGTGAATTTACAGGGCCCAATCAGCCCCAGCATTTT
CASSEFTGPNQPQHF
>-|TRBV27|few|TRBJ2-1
TGTGCCAGCAGTCTCAGGACGGTCGGTGAGCAGTTCTTC
CASSLRTVGEQFF
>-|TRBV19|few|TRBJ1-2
TGTGCCAGTAGTATTGAGGGTCGGACCTATGGCTACACCTTC
CASSIEGRTYGYTF
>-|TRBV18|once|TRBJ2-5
TGTGCCAGCAGAGGGTTTCAAGAGACCCAGTACTTC
CASRGFQETQYF
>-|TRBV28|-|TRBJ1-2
TGTGCCAGCAGTTTTCAAACAGTAAATGGCTACACCTTC
CASSFQTVNGYTF
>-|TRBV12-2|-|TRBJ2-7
TGTGCAAGTCGCTTCAAGCGCCCAGCGGAACCCTACGAGCAGTACTTC
CASRFKRPAEPYEQYF
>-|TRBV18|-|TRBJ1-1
TGTGCCAGCTCACCAACAAGCCGCGAGAACACTGAAGCTTTCTTT
CASSPTSRENTEAFF
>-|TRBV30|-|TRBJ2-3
TGTGCCTGGAGGGCTGCCCCAGATACGCAGTATTTT
CAWRAAPDTQYF
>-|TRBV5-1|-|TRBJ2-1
TGCGCCAGCAGCTTGCAAGGCTCAACCTCCTACAATGAGCAGTTCTTC
CASSLQGSTSYNEQFF
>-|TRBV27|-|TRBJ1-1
TGTGCCAGCAGTGGGGACTGGAGGGACACTGAAGCTTTCTTT
CASSGDWRDTEAFF
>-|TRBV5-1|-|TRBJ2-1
TGCGCCAGCACGAGACTAGAATCGTACAATGAGCAGTTCTTC
CASTRLESYNEQFF
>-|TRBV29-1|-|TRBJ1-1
TGCAGCGTCCCACGGGGAGGGCCCGGCACTGAAGCTTTCTTT
CSVPRGGPGTEAFF
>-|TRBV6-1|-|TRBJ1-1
TGTGCCAGCAGTGACACAGGGTATACTGAAGCTTTCTTT
CASSDTGYTEAFF
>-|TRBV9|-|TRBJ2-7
TGTGCCAGCAGCGACCGAGGGAGCTCCTACGAGCAGTACTTC
CASSDRGSSYEQYF
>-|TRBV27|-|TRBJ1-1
TGTGCCAGCAGCCCCAGCTTGAACACTGAAGCTTTCTTT
CASSPSLNTEAFF
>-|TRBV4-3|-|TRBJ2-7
TGCGCCAGCAGCCAAGATCCCACCTACGAGCAGTACTTC
CASSQDPTYEQYF
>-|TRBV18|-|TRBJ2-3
TGTGCCAGCTCCCCCGGCTTGGCAGATACGCAGTATTTT
CASSPGLADTQYF
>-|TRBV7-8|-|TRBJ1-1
TGTGCCAGCAGCCTCCGACAACTAAACACTGAAGCTTTCTTT
CASSLRQLNTEAFF
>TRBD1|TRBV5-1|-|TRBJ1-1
TGCGCCAGCAGCTTAAACAGGGGCACGAACACTGAAGCTTTCTTT
CASSLNRGTNTEAFF
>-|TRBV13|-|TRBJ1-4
TGTGCCAGCACCGCTCGAATGGGGAATGGTAATGAAAAACTGTTTTTT
CASTARMGNGNEKLFF
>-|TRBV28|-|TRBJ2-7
TGTGCCAGCAGTCTTCTGGTTGGGGAGTACGAGCAGTACTTC
CASSLLVGEYEQYF
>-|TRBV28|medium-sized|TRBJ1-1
TGTGCCAGCAGACCCCCTCCAGGGTTTTTACGAACTGAAGCTTTCTTT
CASRPPPGFLRTEAFF
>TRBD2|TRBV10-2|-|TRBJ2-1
TGCGCCAGCAGTGTGCGAGGGACTAGCGCCTTCTTC
CASSVRGTSAFF
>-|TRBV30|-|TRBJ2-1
TGTGCCTGGAGTGTTAGCCGAATAACTGGTAATGAGCAGTTCTTC
CAWSVSRITGNEQFF
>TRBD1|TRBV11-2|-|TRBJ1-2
TGTGCCAGCAGCCATACAGGGGAGGGCTACACCTTC
CASSHTGEGYTF
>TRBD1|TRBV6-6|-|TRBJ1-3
TGTGCCAGCAGTTCTTCCGGGACAGGGATTTATTTT
CASSSSGTGIYF
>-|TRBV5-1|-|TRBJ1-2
TGCGCCAGCAGCTTGGCCGGGGTAAGGGCTGGCTACACCTTC
CASSLAGVRAGYTF
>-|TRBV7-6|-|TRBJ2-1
TGTGCCAGCAGCTTATACCCTAGGACACTTATCTACAATGAGCAGTTCTTC
CASSLYPRTLIYNEQFF
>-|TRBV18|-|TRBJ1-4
TGTGCCAGCTCACCTGGTCTGAATGAAAAACTGTTTTTT
CASSPGLNEKLFF
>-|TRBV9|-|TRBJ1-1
TGTGCCAGCAGCGGACTTAACAGGGTACGAATGAACACTGAAGCTTTCTTT
CASSGLNRVRMNTEAFF
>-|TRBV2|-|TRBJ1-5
TGTGCCAGCAGCCGACAGGACCTTAGCAATCAGCCCCAGCATTTT
CASSRQDLSNQPQHF
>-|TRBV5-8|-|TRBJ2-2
TGTGCCAGCAGCTTGGGGCCCGGCGGGGAGCTGTTTTTT
CASSLGPGGELFF
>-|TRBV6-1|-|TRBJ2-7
TGTGCCAGCAGTGAGGACGGATACGAGCAGTACTTC
CASSEDGYEQYF
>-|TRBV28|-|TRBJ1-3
TGTGCCAGCAGCCTAATAGGGGCCGTCTCTGGAAACACCATATATTTT
CASSLIGAVSGNTIYF
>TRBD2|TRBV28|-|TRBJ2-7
TGTGCCAGCAGCATCGGACTAGGCCTAACCTACGAGCAGTACTTC
CASSIGLGLTYEQYF
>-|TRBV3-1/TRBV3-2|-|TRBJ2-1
TGTGCCAGCAGCCAAGCCACCCTGGATGAGCAGTTCTTC
CASSQATLDEQFF
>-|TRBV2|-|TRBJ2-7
TGTGCCAGCAGTGACTACCTCTACGAGCAGTACTTC
CASSDYLYEQYF
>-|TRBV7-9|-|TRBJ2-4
TGTGCCAGCAGCCCGCAGGGTGGGGACAAAAACATTCAGTACTTC
CASSPQGGDKNIQYF
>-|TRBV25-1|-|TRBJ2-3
TGTGCCAGCAGTGAGAGGACAGCCACAGATACGCAGTATTTT
CASSERTATDTQYF
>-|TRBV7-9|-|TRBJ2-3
TGTGCCAGCAGCTCCCCTGGACCTTTGGATACGCAGTATTTT
CASSSPGPLDTQYF
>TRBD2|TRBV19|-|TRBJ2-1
TGTGCCACGAGACTTTATAGCGGGAGCTCCTACAATGAGCAGTTCTTC
CATRLYSGSSYNEQFF
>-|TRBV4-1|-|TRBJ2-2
TGCGCCAGCAGCCAAGTTGAAAGGAACACCGGGGAGCTGTTTTTT
CASSQVERNTGELFF
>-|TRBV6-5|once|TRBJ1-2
TGTGCCAGCAGTTACAAGAAACAGAACTATGGCTACACCTTC
CASSYKKQNYGYTF
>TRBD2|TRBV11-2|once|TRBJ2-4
TGTGCCAGCAGCTCTTTAGCGGGAGCCAAAAACATTCAGTACTTC
CASSSLAGAKNIQYF